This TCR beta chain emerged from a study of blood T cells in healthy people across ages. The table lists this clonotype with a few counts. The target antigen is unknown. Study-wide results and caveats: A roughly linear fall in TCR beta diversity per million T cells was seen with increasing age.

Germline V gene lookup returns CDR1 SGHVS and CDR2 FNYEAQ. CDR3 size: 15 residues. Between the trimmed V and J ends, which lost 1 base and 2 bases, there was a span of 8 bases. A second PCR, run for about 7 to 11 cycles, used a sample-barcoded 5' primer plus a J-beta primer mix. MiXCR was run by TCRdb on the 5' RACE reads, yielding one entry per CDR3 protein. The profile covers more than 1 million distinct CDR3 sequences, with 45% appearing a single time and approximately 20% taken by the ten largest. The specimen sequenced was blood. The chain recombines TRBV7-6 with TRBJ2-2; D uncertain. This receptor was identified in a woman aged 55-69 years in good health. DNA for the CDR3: TGTGCCAGCAGCTTAGACGTCTTAAACACCGGGGAGCTGTTTTTT. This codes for CASSLDVLNTGELFF.